The 28 T cell receptor beta chains given below trace back to one sample, sequenced in a study of identical twins. MiXCR, run by TCRdb on the 5' RACE reads, gives a single entry per CDR3 protein. In the table there are about 720,000 distinct CDR3 sequences, approximately 18% of which are singletons. These sequences were also reported in another study, on T cells expressing NK-cell markers.

Sequences were obtained from PBMCs. All receptors derive from a young woman in good health.

The chain links TRBV5-1 to TRBJ2-3, with D tentatively TRBD1 (6 bases). Germline CDR1 and CDR2: SGHRS and YFSETQ. Trimming took off 4 bases at V and 0 bases at J, with 15 bases between the two ends. CDR3 size: 16 residues. CDR3 region: CASSHLGRGSTDTQYF. CDR3 bases: TGCGCCAGCAGCCACTTGGGCAGGGGAAGCACAGATACGCAGTATTTT.

The sample holds a few counts of this clonotype. This chain joins TRBV29-1 and TRBJ2-5; 15 bases align to TRBD2. J was trimmed by 0 bases and V by 7 bases; bases with no gene match: 9. This CDR3 has 17 residues. From germline, CDR1 is SQVTM and CDR2 ANQGSEA. Written as DNA, the CDR3 is TGCAGCGCCCTTAGGCGGACTAGCGGGGGGGACCAAGAGACCCAGTACTTC. It yields the protein CSALRRTSGGDQETQYF.

This clonotype was observed a handful of times. The rearrangement joins TRBV10-3 to TRBJ2-2; 7 bases fit TRBD1. Trimming at V came to 5 bases and at J to 1 base, leaving 1 base not matched to a gene. The CDR3 is 14 residues long. Germline V gene data show CDR1 as ENHRY and CDR2 as SYGVKD. The CDR3 sequence is CAISRDRNTGELFF. Here the CDR3 DNA reads TGTGCCATCAGTCGGGACAGGAACACCGGGGAGCTGTTTTTT.

The CDR3 DNA reads as TGCATAGGGCGGGCCACAGATACGCAGTATTTT. This sequence encodes CIGRATDTQYF. The chain has TRBV20-1 and TRBJ2-3; possibly TRBD2 for D (5 bases). In germline, CDR1 is DFQATT, CDR2 SNEGSKA (reference sequence). There are 11 residues in the CDR3.

The chain carries TRBV2 and TRBJ2-1; 10 positions match TRBD2. Germline V CDR1 and CDR2: SNHLY, FYNNEI. This CDR3 is built from 15 residues. The ends lost 4 bases at V and 7 bases at J; junction bases unmatched: 7. The CDR3 loop is CASSVEAGGQNEQFF. The CDR3 bases are TGTGCCAGCAGTGTCGAAGCGGGGGGGCAGAATGAGCAGTTCTTC.

This clonotype has more than one count but fewer than ten. This chain joins TRBV12-3 or TRBV12-4 and TRBJ1-3; 9 nucleotides line up with TRBD1. CDR3 length: 16 amino acids. The V segment lost 2 bases and the J segment 4 bases; nucleotides outside the gene matches: 6. CDR3 amino acids: CASSLRGTGLGNTIYF. The CDR3 DNA sequence: TGTGCCAGCAGTTTACGAGGGACAGGGTTAGGAAACACCATATATTTT.

The V gene is TRBV12-3 or TRBV12-4, the J gene TRBJ1-4, with D perhaps TRBD1 (6 bases). This CDR3 region has 14 residues. The V and J ends lost 3 bases and 5 bases respectively, with 10 bases between them. CDR3 region: CASSLVQGNEKLFF. As DNA, the CDR3 is TGTGCCAGCAGTTTGGTCCAGGGGAATGAAAAACTGTTTTTT.

The genes are TRBV4-1 and TRBJ2-3; TRBD2 matches at 7 bases. The CDR3 sequence is 16 residues long. Germline CDR1 is MGHRA and CDR2 is YSYEKL. Losses at the gene ends were 1 base for V and 6 bases for J; bases not matched to a gene: 10. The CDR3 coding sequence is TGCGCCAGCAGCCAAGGGGACTATCCTATAGGGGATACGCAGTATTTT. This sequence encodes CASSQGDYPIGDTQYF.

V usage is TRBV5-8 and J usage is TRBJ2-7, with 7 bases lining up with TRBD1. The CDR3 extends over 15 amino acids. Germline CDR1 and CDR2: SGHTS and YDEGEE. V lost 4 bases and J lost 2; bases outside the gene matches: 9. CDR3 nucleotides: TGTGCCAGCAGCAAACGATGGACAGGAACCTACGAGCAGTACTTC. Its protein is CASSKRWTGTYEQYF.

The chain uses TRBV10-3 and TRBJ2-7, with TRBD2 matching over 7 bases. The CDR3 sequence is 14 residues long. CDR1 ENHRY and CDR2 SYGVKD come from the germline V gene. The junction had 7 bases not matched to a gene; V was cut back by 6 bases and J by 2 bases. Here the CDR3 DNA reads TGTGCCATCAGGGATAGCGGGCCAACCTACGAGCAGTACTTC. Its translation: CAIRDSGPTYEQYF.

This clonotype appeared many times. The rearrangement links TRBV27 to TRBJ1-1; the match to TRBD1 covers 8 bases. The V gene end was trimmed by 5 bases and the J gene end by 0 bases; junction bases not matched to a gene: 5. Germline CDR1 MNHEY, CDR2 SMNVEV (reference sequence). The CDR3 sequence is 15 residues long. The CDR3 DNA reads TGTGCCAGCAGTCCTACAGGGGGGATGAACACTGAAGCTTTCTTT. Amino acid sequence: CASSPTGGMNTEAFF.

The J gene is TRBJ2-7, the V gene TRBV13; 11 positions match TRBD2. Germline CDR1 is PRHDT and CDR2 is FYEKMQ (reference sequence). V lost 5 bases to trimming and J lost 2 bases; unmatched junction nucleotides: 5. The CDR3 has 15 residues. The CDR3 bases are TGTGCCAGCAGCGCGGGACTAGCGGAGGCCTACGAGCAGTACTTC. Its translation: CASSAGLAEAYEQYF.

The gene calls are TRBV2 and TRBJ2-3; D unclear. The CDR3 consists of 12 residues. Between the trimmed V and J ends, which lost 8 bases and 5 bases, there was a span of 11 bases. The V gene's germline CDR1 is SNHLY and CDR2 FYNNEI. This CDR3 reads CASGSLLDTQYF. For the CDR3, the DNA is TGTGCCAGCGGATCTTTGTTAGATACGCAGTATTTT.

This rearrangement joins TRBV20-1 to TRBJ2-5; D is unresolved. CDR1 and CDR2 from the germline V gene are DFQATT and SNEGSKA (reference sequence). Deletions cut 1 base from V and 7 bases from J, with 13 bases between. The CDR3 is 13 residues long. The CDR3 is CSARAWGSGTQYF. In DNA form, the CDR3 reads TGCAGTGCTAGAGCTTGGGGTTCGGGGACCCAGTACTTC.

Only a few counts were recorded for this clonotype. The V call is TRBV15, the J call TRBJ2-5; tentatively, D is TRBD2 (6 bases). Per the germline V gene, CDR1 is LNHNV and CDR2 is YYDKDF (reference sequence). The CDR3 extends over 13 amino acids. Trimming took 4 bases from V and 5 from J, leaving 11 bases between them. The CDR3 sequence: CATSILAGETQYF. Written as DNA, the CDR3 is TGTGCCACCAGCATCCTCGCGGGGGAGACCCAGTACTTC.

The sample holds a few counts of this clonotype. CDR3 region: CSARRRDPGADTQYF. CDR3 nucleotide sequence: TGCAGCGCCCGCCGCCGGGACCCCGGCGCAGATACGCAGTATTTT. The chain combines TRBV29-1 with TRBJ2-3; TRBD1 or TRBD2 may be the D gene (5 bases each). Germline CDR1 and CDR2: SQVTM and ANQGSEA. The ends were cut back, 7 bases at V and 4 bases at J, with 21 bases in the middle. The CDR3 totals 15 residues.

This CDR3 reads CASSSLAGAGHTGELFF. The CDR3 coding sequence is TGTGCCAGCAGCTCTCTAGCGGGTGCCGGCCATACCGGGGAGCTGTTTTTT. V gene TRBV7-2 combines with J gene TRBJ2-2, with 8 positions matching TRBD2. Germline V lookup: CDR1 SGHTA, CDR2 FQGNSA. The CDR3 length is 17 residues. The junction had 12 bases not matched to a gene; V was cut back by 4 bases and J by 5 bases.

Here the CDR3 reads CASTQRQFGEGEKLFF. The CDR3 DNA reads TGTGCCAGCACCCAACGACAGTTCGGGGAAGGCGAAAAACTGTTTTTT. The rearrangement links TRBV12-3 or TRBV12-4 to TRBJ1-4, with a weak D call TRBD1 (5 bases). This CDR3 has 16 amino acids. V lost 7 bases, J lost 8 bases, and 23 bases lay in between.

This rearrangement joins TRBV27 to TRBJ2-7, with D uncertain. CDR1 and CDR2 (germline): MNHEY, SMNVEV (reference sequence). With 8 bases removed from V and 4 bases from J, the gap between germline ends came to 21 bases. This CDR3 is 15 amino acids long. Here the CDR3 DNA reads TGTGCCAGCTCGGTCTGGCCCGGCTCCCCTTACGAGCAGTACTTC. It encodes CASSVWPGSPYEQYF.

This clonotype was seen only a few times. The J gene is TRBJ2-7, the V gene TRBV6-2 or TRBV6-3; D is perhaps TRBD1 or TRBD2 (5 bases each). The CDR3 has 14 residues. V gave up 6 bases and J gave up 3 bases, with 15 bases separating them. Germline values: CDR1 MNHEY, CDR2 SVGEGT. DNA of the CDR3: TGTGCCAGCAGACTTCGGGGCCTTGGCTACGAGCAGTACTTC. This gives the protein CASRLRGLGYEQYF.

This clonotype was detected only a few times. The chain is built from TRBV30 and TRBJ1-1; D is unresolved. Trimming took off 2 bases at V and 2 bases at J, with 9 bases between the two ends. CDR1 and CDR2 from the germline V gene are GTSNPN and SVGIG (reference sequence). The CDR3 sequence is 13 residues long. CDR3 DNA: TGTGCCTGGAGTCCCAGGCCCAACACTGAAGCTTTCTTT. It yields the protein CAWSPRPNTEAFF. The complete variable domain, with remaining parts taken from reference TRBV30 and TRBJ1-1, reads SQTIHQWPATLVQPVGSPLSLECTVEGTSNPNLYWYRQAAGRGLQLLFYSVGIGQISSEVPQNLSASRPQDRQFILSSKKLLLSDSGFYLCAWSPRPNTEAFFGQGTRLTVV.

The V and J genes are TRBV20-1 and TRBJ2-7, with 12 bases that match TRBD2. The CDR3 consists of 12 residues. Germline V gene data show CDR1 as DFQATT and CDR2 as SNEGSKA (reference sequence). Trimming at V came to 7 bases and at J to 4 bases, leaving 2 bases not matched to a gene. The CDR3: CSVTSGSYEQYF. CDR3 DNA: TGCAGTGTGACTAGCGGGAGTTACGAGCAGTACTTC.

V and J are TRBV5-5 and TRBJ2-5; TRBD2 aligns across 12 bases. The CDR3 totals 16 residues. V was clipped by 0 bases and J by 5 bases; unmatched bases: 5. Per germline, CDR1 SGHKS and CDR2 YYEKEE (reference sequence). The CDR3 is CASSLDGLAGGETQYF. In DNA, the CDR3 is TGTGCCAGCAGCTTGGATGGGCTAGCGGGGGGGGAGACCCAGTACTTC. Filled out from reference TRBV5-5 and TRBJ2-5, the complete variable domain reads DAGVTQSPTHLIKTRGQQVTLRCSPISGHKSVSWYQQVLGQGPQFIFQYYEKEERGRGNFPDRFSARQFPNYSSELNVNALLLGDSALYLCASSLDGLAGGETQYFGPGTRLLVL.

Many counts were recorded for this clonotype. This chain joins TRBV12-3 or TRBV12-4 and TRBJ1-5; D gene uncertain. This CDR3 spans 14 amino acids. V gave up 3 bases and J gave up 7 bases, with 13 bases separating them. The CDR3 DNA sequence: TGTGCCAGCAGTTTCGGGCGAACCCGACAGCCCCAGCATTTT. This gives the protein CASSFGRTRQPQHF.

The rearrangement uses TRBV11-2 and TRBJ2-3; tentative D call: TRBD2 (6 bases). The CDR3 covers 18 residues. Trimming removed 3 bases from V and 0 bases from J, with 19 bases in between. Germline assignment: CDR1 SGHAT and CDR2 FQNNGV. CDR3 protein: CASSLGLRLAPSTDTQYF. CDR3 bases: TGTGCCAGCAGCTTGGGACTTCGGCTAGCGCCCAGCACAGATACGCAGTATTTT.

The rearrangement uses TRBV5-1 and TRBJ1-1; the match to TRBD1 covers 11 bases. CDR1 is SGHRS, CDR2 YFSETQ, per germline. This CDR3 spans 15 amino acids. V was clipped by 4 bases and J by 3 bases; unmatched bases: 5. CDR3 DNA: TGCGCCAGCAGCGGACAGGGGGCAGGGGACACTGAAGCTTTCTTT. Translated: CASSGQGAGDTEAFF.

The rearrangement links TRBV12-3 or TRBV12-4 to TRBJ2-1, with unresolved D. The ends were cut back, 1 base at V and 2 bases at J, with 9 bases in the middle. The CDR3 has 15 residues. CDR3 nucleotides: TGTGCCAGCAGTTTAGTATTGGGCCCCTACAATGAGCAGTTCTTC. Translated: CASSLVLGPYNEQFF.

There are a few counts of this clonotype. V and J are TRBV7-9 and TRBJ2-7; D perhaps matches TRBD2 (6 bases). The CDR3 covers 17 residues. Trimming shortened V by 0 bases and J by 1 base, and 16 bases separated the two germline ends. Germline assignment: CDR1 SEHNR and CDR2 FQNEAQ (reference sequence). The CDR3 DNA follows: TGTGCCAGCAGCTTAGCCCCCGGCGGGGTTGCATCCTACGAGCAGTACTTC. Translation gives CASSLAPGGVASYEQYF.